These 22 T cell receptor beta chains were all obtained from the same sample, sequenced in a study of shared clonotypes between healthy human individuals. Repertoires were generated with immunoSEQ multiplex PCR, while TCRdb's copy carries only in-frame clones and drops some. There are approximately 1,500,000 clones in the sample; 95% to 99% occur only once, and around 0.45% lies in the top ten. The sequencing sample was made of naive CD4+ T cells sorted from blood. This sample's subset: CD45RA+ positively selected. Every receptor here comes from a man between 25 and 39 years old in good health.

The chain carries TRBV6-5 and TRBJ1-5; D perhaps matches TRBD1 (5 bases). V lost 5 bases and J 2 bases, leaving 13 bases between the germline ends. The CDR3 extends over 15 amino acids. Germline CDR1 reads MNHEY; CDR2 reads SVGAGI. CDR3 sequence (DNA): TGTGCCAGCAGTCCGAGGGGAAAAGGCAATCAGCCCCAGCATTTT. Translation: CASSPRGKGNQPQHF.

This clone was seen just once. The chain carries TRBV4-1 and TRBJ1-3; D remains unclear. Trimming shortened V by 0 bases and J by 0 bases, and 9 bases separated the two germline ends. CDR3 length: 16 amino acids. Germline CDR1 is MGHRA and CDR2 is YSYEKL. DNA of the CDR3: TGCGCCAGCAGCCAAGATGCGGGGAACTCTGGAAACACCATATATTTT. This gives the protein CASSQDAGNSGNTIYF.

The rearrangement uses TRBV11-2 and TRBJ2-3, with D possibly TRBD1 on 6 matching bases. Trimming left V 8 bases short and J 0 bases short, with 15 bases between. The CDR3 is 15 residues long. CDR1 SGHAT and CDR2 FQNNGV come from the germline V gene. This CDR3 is CASSQTGTSTDTQYF. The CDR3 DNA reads TGTGCCAGCTCTCAAACAGGGACGAGCACAGATACGCAGTATTTT.

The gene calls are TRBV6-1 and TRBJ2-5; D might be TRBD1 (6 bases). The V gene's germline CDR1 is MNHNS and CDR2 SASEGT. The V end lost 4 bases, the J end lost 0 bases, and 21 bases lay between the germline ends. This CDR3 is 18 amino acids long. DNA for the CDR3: TGTGCCAGCAGTGCTGACAGGATCTCTAGCTTATACCAAGAGACCCAGTACTTC. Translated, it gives CASSADRISSLYQETQYF.

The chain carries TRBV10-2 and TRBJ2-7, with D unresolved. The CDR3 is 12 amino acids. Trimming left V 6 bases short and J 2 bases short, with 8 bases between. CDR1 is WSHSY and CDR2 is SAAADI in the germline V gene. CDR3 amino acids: CASRDPTYEQYF. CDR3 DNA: TGCGCCAGCAGGGACCCCACCTACGAGCAGTACTTC.

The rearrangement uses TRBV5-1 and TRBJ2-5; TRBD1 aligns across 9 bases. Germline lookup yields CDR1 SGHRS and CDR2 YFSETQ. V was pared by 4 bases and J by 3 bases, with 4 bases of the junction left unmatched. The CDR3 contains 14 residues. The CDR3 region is CASSQRTGEETQYF. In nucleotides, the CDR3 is TGCGCCAGCAGCCAGCGGACAGGGGAAGAGACCCAGTACTTC. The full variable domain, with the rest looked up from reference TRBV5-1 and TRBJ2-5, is KAGVTQTPRYLIKTRGQQVTLSCSPISGHRSVSWYQQTPGQGLQFLFEYFSETQRNKGNFPGRFSGRQFSNSRSEMNVSTLELGDSALYLCASSQRTGEETQYFGPGTRLLVL.

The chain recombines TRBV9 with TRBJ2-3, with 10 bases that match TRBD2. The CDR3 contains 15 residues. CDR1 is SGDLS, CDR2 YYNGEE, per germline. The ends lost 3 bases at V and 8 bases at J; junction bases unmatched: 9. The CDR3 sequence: CASSADPTSGVTQYF. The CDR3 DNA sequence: TGTGCCAGCAGCGCCGACCCCACTAGCGGGGTTACGCAGTATTTT.

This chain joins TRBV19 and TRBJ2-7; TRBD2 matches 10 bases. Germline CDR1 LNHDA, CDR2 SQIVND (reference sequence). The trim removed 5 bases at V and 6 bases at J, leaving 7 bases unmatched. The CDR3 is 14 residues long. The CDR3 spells CASSALAGFFEQYF. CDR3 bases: TGTGCCAGTAGTGCACTAGCGGGATTCTTCGAGCAGTACTTC.

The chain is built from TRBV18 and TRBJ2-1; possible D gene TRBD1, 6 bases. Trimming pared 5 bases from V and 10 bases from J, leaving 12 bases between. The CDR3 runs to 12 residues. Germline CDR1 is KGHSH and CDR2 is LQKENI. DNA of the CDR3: TGTGCCAGCTCAACACAGGGTTGGGAGCAGTTCTTC. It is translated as CASSTQGWEQFF.

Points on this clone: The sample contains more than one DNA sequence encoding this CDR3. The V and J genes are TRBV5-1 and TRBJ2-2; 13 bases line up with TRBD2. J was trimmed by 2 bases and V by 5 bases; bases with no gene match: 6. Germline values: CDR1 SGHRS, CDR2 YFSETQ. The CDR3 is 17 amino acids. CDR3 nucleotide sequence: TGCGCCAGCAGTTTCGGACTAGCGGGAGAAAACACCGGGGAGCTGTTTTTT. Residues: CASSFGLAGENTGELFF.

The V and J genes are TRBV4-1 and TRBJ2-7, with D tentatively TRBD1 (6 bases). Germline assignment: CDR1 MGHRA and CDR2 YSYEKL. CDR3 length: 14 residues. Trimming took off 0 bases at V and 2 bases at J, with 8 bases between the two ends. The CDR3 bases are TGCGCCAGCAGCCAAGATCGGGACACCTACGAGCAGTACTTC. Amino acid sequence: CASSQDRDTYEQYF.

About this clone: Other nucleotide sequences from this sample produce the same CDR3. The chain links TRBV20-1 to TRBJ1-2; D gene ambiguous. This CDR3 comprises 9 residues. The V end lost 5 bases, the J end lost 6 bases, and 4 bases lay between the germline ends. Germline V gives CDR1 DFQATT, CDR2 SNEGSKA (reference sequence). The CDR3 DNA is TGCAGTGCTTCCGATGGCTACACCTTC. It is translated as CSASDGYTF.

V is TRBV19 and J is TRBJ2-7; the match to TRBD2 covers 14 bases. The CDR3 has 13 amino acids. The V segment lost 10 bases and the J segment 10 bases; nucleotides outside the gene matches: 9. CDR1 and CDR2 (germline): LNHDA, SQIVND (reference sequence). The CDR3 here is CATQTSGRAAQYF. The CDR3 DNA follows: TGTGCCACCCAGACTAGCGGGAGGGCCGCTCAGTACTTC. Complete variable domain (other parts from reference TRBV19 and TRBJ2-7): DGGITQSPKYLFRKEGQNVTLSCEQNLNHDAMYWYRQDPGQGLRLIYYSQIVNDFQKGDIAEGYSVSREKKESFPLTVTSAQKNPTAFYLCATQTSGRAAQYFGPGTRLTVT.

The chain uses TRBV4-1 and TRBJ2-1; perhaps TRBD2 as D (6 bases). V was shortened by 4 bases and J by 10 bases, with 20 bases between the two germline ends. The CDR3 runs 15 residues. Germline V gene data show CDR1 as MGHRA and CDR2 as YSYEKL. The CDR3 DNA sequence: TGCGCCAGCAGCCCCCAAACCGGGGGAGGATTCGAGCAGTTCTTC. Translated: CASSPQTGGGFEQFF.

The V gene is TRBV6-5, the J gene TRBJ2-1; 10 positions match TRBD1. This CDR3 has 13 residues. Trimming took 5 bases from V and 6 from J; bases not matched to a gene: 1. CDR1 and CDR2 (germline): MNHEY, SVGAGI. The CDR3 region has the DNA TGTGCCAGCAGTCGACAGGGGGCCAATGAGCAGTTCTTC. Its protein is CASSRQGANEQFF.

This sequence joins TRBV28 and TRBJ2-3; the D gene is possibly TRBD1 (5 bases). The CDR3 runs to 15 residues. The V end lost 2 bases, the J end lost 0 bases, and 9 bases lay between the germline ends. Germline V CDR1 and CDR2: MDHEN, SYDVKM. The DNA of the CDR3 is TGTGCCAGCAGTTTAAGGGGTGGGAGCACAGATACGCAGTATTTT. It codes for CASSLRGGSTDTQYF.

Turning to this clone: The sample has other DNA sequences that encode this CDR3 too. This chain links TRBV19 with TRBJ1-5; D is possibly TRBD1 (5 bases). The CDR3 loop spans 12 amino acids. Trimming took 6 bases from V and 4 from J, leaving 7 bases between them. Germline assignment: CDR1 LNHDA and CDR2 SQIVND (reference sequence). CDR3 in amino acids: CASRQGNQPQHF. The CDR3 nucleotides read TGTGCCAGTAGGCAGGGTAATCAGCCCCAGCATTTT.

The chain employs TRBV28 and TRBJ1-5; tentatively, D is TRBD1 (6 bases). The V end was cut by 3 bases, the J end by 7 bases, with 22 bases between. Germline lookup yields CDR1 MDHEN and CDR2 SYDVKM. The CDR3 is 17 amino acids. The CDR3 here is CASSFMSGRGGEQPQHF. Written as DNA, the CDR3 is TGTGCCAGCAGTTTTATGTCGGGCAGGGGAGGGGAGCAGCCCCAGCATTTT.

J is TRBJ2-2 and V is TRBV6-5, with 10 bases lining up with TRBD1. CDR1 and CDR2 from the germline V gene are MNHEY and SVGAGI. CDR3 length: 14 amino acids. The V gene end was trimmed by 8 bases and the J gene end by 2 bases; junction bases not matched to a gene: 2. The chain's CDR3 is CASGQGDNTGELFF. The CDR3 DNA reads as TGTGCCAGCGGACAGGGGGATAACACCGGGGAGCTGTTTTTT.

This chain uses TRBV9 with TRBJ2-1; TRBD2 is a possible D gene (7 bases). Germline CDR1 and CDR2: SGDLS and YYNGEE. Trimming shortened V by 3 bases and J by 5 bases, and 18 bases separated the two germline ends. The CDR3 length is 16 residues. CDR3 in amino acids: CASSGRGGPLNNEQFF. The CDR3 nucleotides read TGTGCCAGCAGCGGAAGGGGGGGCCCCCTCAACAATGAGCAGTTCTTC.

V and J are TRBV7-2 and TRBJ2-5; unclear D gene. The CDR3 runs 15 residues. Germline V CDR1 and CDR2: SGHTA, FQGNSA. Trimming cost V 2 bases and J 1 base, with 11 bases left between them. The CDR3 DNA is TGTGCCAGCAGCTTATTTGACGTACCCCAAGAGACCCAGTACTTC. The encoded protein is CASSLFDVPQETQYF. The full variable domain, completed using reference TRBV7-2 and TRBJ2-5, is GAGVSQSPSNKVTEKGKDVELRCDPISGHTALYWYRQSLGQGLEFLIYFQGNSAPDKSGLPSDRFSAERTGGSVSTLTIQRTQQEDSAVYLCASSLFDVPQETQYFGPGTRLLVL.

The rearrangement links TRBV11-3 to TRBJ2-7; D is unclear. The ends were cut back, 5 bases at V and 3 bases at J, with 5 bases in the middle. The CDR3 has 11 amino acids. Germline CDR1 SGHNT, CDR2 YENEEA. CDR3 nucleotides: TGTGCCAGCAGCAACAGCTACGAGCAGTACTTC. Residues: CASSNSYEQYF.